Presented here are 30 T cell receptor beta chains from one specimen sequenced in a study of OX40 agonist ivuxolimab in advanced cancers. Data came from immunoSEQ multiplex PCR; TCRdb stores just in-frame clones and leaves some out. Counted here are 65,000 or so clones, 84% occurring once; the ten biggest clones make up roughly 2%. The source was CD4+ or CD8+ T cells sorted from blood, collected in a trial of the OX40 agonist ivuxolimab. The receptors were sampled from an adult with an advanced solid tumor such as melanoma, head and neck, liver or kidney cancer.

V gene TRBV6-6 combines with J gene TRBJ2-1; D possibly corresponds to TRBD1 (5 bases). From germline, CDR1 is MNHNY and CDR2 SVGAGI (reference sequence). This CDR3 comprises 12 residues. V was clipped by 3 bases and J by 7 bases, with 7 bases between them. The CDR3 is CASSYRGNEQFF. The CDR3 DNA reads TGTGCCAGCAGTTATAGGGGAAATGAGCAGTTCTTC.

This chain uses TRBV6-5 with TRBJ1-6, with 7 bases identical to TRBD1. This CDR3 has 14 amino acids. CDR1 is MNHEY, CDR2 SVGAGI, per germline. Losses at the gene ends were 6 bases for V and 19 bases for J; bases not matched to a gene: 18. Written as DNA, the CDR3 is TGTGCCAGCAGCTCCGGGACAGCTCCAGGAGGGGGGCACTTT. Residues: CASSSGTAPGGGHF.

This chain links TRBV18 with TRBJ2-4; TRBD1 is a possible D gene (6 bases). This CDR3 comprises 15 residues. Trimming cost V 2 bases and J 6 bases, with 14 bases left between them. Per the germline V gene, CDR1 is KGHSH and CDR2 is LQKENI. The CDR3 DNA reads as TGTGCCAGCTCACCATCAGGGGCCGTCCGAAACATTCAGTACTTC. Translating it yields CASSPSGAVRNIQYF. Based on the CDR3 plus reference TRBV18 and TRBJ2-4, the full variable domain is NAGVMQNPRHLVRRRGQEARLRCSPMKGHSHVYWYRQLPEEGLKFMVYLQKENIIDESGMPKERFSAEFPKEGPSILRIQQVVRGDSAAYFCASSPSGAVRNIQYFGAGTRLSVL.

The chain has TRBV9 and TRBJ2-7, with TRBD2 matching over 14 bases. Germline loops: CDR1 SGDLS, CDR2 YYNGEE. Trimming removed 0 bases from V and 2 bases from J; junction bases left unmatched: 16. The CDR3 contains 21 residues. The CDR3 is CASSVDVGGLAGGKPPYEQYF. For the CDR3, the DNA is TGTGCCAGCAGCGTAGATGTTGGAGGACTAGCGGGAGGCAAGCCCCCCTACGAGCAGTACTTC.

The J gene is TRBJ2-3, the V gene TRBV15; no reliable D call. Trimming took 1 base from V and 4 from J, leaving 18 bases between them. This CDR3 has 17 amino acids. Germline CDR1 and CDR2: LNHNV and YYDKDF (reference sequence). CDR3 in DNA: TGTGCCACCAGCAGAGGTCGGCAGTCCGGCGATGCAGATACGCAGTATTTT. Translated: CATSRGRQSGDADTQYF.

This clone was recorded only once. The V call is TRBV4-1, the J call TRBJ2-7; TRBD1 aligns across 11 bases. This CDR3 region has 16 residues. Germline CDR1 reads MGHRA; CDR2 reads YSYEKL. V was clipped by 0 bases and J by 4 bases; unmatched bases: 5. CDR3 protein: CASSQEEGTGGYEQYF. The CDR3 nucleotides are TGCGCCAGCAGCCAAGAAGAGGGGACAGGGGGGTACGAGCAGTACTTC.

This CDR3 reads CASSSGATGTYGYTF. In DNA form, the CDR3 reads TGTGCCAGCAGCTCCGGAGCGACAGGGACCTATGGCTACACCTTC. The V call is TRBV7-2, the J call TRBJ1-2, with 7 bases that match TRBD1. Germline-derived CDR1 and CDR2 are SGHTA and FQGNSA. Germline trimming cut 4 bases from V and 4 bases from J; bases unmatched to any gene: 9. The CDR3 length is 15 residues.

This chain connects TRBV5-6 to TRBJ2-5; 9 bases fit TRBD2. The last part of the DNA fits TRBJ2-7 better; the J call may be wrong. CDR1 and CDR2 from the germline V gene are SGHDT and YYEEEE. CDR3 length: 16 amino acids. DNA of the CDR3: TGTGCCAGCAGCTTGCTGTGGGCTAGCGGGGCCCACGAGCAGTACTTC. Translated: CASSLLWASGAHEQYF.

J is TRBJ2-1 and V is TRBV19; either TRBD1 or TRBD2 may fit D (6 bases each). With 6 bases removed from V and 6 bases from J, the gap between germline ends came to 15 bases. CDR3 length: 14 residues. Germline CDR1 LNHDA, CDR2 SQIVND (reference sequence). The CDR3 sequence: CASRGSGGFNEQFF. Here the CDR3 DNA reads TGTGCCAGTAGAGGGTCCGGGGGCTTCAATGAGCAGTTCTTC.

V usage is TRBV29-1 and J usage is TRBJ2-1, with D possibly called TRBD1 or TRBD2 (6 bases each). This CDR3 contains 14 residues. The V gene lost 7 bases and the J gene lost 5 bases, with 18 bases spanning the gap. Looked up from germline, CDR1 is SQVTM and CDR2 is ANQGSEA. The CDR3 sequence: CSGTGAQGDNEQFF. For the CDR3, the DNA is TGCAGCGGGACGGGGGCCCAAGGTGACAATGAGCAGTTCTTC.

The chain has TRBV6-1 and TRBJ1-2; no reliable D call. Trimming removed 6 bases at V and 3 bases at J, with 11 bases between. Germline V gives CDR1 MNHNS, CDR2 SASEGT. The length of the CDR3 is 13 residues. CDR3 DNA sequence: TGTGCCAGCAGGGAGACAAGCCACTATGGCTACACCTTC. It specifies CASRETSHYGYTF.

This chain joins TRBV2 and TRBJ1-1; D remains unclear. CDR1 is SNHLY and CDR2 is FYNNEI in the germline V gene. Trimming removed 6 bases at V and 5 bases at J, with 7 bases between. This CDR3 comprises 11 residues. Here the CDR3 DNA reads TGTGCCAGCAGCGCAGGTACTGAAGCTTTCTTT. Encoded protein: CASSAGTEAFF.

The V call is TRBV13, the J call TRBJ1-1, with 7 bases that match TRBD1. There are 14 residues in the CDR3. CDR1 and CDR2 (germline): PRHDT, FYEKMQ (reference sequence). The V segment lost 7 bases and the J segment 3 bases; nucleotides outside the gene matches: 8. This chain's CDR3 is CASTRDSGDTEAFF. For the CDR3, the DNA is TGTGCCAGCACCAGGGACAGTGGAGACACTGAAGCTTTCTTT.

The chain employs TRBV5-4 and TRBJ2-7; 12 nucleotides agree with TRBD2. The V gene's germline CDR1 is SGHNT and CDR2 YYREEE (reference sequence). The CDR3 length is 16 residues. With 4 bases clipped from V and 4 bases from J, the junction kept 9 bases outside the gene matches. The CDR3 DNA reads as TGTGCCAGCAGCCAAGGACTAGCGGGGCCTTCTTACGAGCAGTACTTC. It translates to CASSQGLAGPSYEQYF.

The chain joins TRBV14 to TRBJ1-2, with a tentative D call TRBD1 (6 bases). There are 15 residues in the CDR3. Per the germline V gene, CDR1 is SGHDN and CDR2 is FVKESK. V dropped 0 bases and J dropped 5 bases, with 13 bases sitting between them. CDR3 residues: CASSQDRTAIYGYTF. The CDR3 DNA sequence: TGTGCCAGCAGCCAAGATAGGACAGCCATTTATGGCTACACCTTC. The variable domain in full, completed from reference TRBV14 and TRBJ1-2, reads EAGVTQFPSHSVIEKGQTVTLRCDPISGHDNLYWYRRVMGKEIKFLLHFVKESKQDESGMPNNRFLAERTGGTYSTLKVQPAELEDSGVYFCASSQDRTAIYGYTFGSGTRLTVV.

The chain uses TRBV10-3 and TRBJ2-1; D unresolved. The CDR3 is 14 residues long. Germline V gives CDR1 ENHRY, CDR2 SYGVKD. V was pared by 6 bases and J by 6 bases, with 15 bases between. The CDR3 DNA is TGTGCCATCAGAAATCCTCTAGGTTCCAATGAGCAGTTCTTC. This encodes CAIRNPLGSNEQFF.

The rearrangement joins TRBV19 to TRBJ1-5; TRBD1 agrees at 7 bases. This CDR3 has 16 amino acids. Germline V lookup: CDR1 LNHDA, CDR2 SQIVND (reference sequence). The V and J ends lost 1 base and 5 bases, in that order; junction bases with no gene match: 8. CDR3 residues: CASSIVHRGPHQPQHF. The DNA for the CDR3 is TGTGCCAGTAGTATAGTCCACAGGGGCCCGCATCAGCCCCAGCATTTT. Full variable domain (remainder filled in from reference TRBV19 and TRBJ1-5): DGGITQSPKYLFRKEGQNVTLSCEQNLNHDAMYWYRQDPGQGLRLIYYSQIVNDFQKGDIAEGYSVSREKKESFPLTVTSAQKNPTAFYLCASSIVHRGPHQPQHFGDGTRLSIL.

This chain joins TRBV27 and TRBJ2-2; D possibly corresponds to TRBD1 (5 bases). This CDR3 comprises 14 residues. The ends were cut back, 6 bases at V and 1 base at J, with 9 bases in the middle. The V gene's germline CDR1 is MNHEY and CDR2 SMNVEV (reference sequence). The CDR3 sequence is CASSKGQNTGELFF. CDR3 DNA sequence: TGTGCCAGCAGCAAAGGACAGAACACCGGGGAGCTGTTTTTT.

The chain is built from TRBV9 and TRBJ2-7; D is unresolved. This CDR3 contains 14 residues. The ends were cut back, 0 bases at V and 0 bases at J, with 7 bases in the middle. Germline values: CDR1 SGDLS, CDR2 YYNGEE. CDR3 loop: CASSVEKNSYEQYF. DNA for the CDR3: TGTGCCAGCAGCGTAGAGAAGAACTCCTACGAGCAGTACTTC.

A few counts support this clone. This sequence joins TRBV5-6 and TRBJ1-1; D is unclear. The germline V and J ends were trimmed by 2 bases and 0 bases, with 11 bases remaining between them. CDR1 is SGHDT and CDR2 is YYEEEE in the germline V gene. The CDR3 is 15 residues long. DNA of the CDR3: TGTGCCAGCAGCTTTTCCCCAAACATGAACACTGAAGCTTTCTTT. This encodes CASSFSPNMNTEAFF.

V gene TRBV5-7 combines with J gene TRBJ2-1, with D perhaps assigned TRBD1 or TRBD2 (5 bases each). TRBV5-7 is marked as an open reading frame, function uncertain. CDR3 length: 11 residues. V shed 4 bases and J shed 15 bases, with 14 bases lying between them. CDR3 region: CASSPGAVMFF. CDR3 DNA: TGTGCCAGCAGCCCCGGGGCTGTTATGTTCTTC.

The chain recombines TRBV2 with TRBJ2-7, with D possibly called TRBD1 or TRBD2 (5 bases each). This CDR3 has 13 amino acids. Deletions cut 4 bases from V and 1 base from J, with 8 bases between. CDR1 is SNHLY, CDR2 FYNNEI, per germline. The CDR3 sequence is CASSGDGSYEQYF. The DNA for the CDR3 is TGTGCCAGCAGTGGGGACGGTTCCTACGAGCAGTACTTC.

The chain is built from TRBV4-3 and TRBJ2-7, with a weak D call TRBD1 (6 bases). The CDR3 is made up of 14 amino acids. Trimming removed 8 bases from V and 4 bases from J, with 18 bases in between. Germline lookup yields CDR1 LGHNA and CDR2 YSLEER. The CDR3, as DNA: TGCGCCAGCGGGACCTGGGGGCTAAAGTACGAGCAGTACTTC. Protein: CASGTWGLKYEQYF.

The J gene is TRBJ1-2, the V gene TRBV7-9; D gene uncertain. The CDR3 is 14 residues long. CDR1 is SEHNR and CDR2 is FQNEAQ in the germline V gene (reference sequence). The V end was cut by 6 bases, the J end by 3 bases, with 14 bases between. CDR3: CASSTVGVDYGYTF. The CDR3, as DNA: TGTGCCAGCAGTACAGTTGGGGTTGACTATGGCTACACCTTC. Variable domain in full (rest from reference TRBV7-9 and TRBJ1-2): DTGVSQNPRHKITKRGQNVTFRCDPISEHNRLYWYRQTLGQGPEFLTYFQNEAQLEKSRLLSDRFSAERPKGSFSTLEIQRTEQGDSAMYLCASSTVGVDYGYTFGSGTRLTVV.

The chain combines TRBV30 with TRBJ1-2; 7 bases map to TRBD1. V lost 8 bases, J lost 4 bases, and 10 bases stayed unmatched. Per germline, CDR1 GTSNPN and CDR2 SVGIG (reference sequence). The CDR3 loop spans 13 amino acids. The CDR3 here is CAGGRRDSYGYTF. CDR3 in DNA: TGTGCCGGAGGCCGCCGGGACAGCTATGGCTACACCTTC.

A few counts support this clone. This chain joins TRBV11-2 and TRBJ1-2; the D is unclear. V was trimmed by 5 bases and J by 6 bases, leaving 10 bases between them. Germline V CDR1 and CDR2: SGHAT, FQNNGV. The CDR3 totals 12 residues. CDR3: CASSLGRDGYTF. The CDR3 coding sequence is TGTGCCAGCAGCCTCGGACGGGATGGCTACACCTTC.

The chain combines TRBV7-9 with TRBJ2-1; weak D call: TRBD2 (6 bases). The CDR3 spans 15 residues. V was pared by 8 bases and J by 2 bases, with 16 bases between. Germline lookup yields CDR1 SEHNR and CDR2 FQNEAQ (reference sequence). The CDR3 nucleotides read TGTGCCAGCGGGGGGAAGTGGGAGACCTACAATGAGCAGTTCTTC. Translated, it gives CASGGKWETYNEQFF. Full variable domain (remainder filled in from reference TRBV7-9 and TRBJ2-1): DTGVSQNPRHKITKRGQNVTFRCDPISEHNRLYWYRQTLGQGPEFLTYFQNEAQLEKSRLLSDRFSAERPKGSFSTLEIQRTEQGDSAMYLCASGGKWETYNEQFFGPGTRLTVL.

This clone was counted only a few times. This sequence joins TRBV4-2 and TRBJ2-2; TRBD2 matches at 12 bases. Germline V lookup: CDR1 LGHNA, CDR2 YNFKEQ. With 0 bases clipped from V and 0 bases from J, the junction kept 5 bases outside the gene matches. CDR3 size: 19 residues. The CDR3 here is CASSQEGLAGFANTGELFF. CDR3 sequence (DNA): TGTGCCAGCAGCCAAGAAGGACTAGCGGGGTTCGCGAACACCGGGGAGCTGTTTTTT.

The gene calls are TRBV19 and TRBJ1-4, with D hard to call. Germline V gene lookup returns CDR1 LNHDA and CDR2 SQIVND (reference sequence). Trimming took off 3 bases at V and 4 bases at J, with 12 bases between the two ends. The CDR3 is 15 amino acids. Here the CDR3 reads CASSIFTGDNEKLFF. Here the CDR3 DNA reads TGTGCCAGTAGTATCTTTACGGGAGATAATGAAAAACTGTTTTTT.

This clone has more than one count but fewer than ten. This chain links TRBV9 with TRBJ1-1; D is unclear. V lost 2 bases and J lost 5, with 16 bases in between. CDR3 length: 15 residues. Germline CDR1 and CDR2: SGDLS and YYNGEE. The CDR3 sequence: CASSVADTMGTEAFF. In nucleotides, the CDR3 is TGTGCCAGCAGCGTCGCTGACACCATGGGAACTGAAGCTTTCTTT.